A single sample is the source of the 8 T cell receptor beta chains below, sequenced in a study of tumor-infiltrating lymphocytes in primary liver carcinoma. cDNA specific to TCR beta was made from 500 ng of total RNA, with a constant-region primer employed for priming. Nested multiplex PCR, run for three rounds with slightly modified ARM-PCR, yielded TCR beta libraries. A C-beta reverse primer and TRBV1-TRBV30 forward primers served in each of the first two PCR rounds, at ten to eleven cycles apiece. One entry per CDR3 protein results from TCRdb running MiXCR on the multiplex PCR reads. This table holds more than 90,000 distinct CDR3 sequences, about 70% found once. Scientists recovered RNA and DNA together from around 20-30 mg of unsorted bulk tissue. Material for sequencing was liver tumor tissue from sampling region 2. This sample's subset: tumor region T2, inferior pole. These receptors were taken from a woman between 55 and 75 years old with primary liver carcinoma and hepatitis B virus infection.

Comment on this clonotype: This CDR3 fails to terminate in the conserved phenylalanine or tryptophan, so it likely reflects a read error. This chain joins TRBV11-3 and TRBJ2-3; D is tentatively TRBD1 or TRBD2 (5 bases each). Per the germline V gene, CDR1 is SGHNT and CDR2 is YENEEA. The CDR3 contains 15 residues. The CDR3 reads CAGSLVPGGTGTQYY. CDR3 DNA: TGTGCCGGCAGCTTAGTGCCAGGAGGCACAGGTACGCAGTATTAT.

V and J are TRBV5-1 and TRBJ2-7; 9 bases fit TRBD2. The germline V gene has CDR1 SGHRS and CDR2 YFSETQ. Unmatched junction bases numbered 10, after V lost 3 bases and J lost 3 bases. CDR3 length: 16 amino acids. In DNA form, the CDR3 reads TGCGCCAGCAGCTCTGGGGGTAGCGGGAGCCTCTACGAGCAGTACTTC. Encoded protein: CASSSGGSGSLYEQYF.

Points on this clonotype: Sequence at one end of the junction differs from germline and may be a read error. This chain links TRBV4-2 with TRBJ1-3; TRBD1 matches 9 bases. Germline V gene lookup returns CDR1 LGHNA and CDR2 YNFKEQ. The CDR3 contains 15 residues. The CDR3 DNA follows: TGTGCCAGCCGCCAGGAGACAGGGGGTGGAAACACCATATATTTT. Encoded protein: CASRQETGGGNTIYF.

The rearrangement joins TRBV28 to TRBJ1-1; TRBD1 matches at 7 bases. Trimming at V came to 5 bases and at J to 2 bases, leaving 11 bases not matched to a gene. Germline V gene lookup returns CDR1 MDHEN and CDR2 SYDVKM. The CDR3 consists of 16 residues. CDR3 sequence reads: CASSPATGATNTEAFF. Written as DNA, the CDR3 is TGTGCCAGCAGTCCAGCCACAGGGGCCACTAACACTGAAGCTTTCTTT.

Concerning this clonotype: Just one base apart from a much larger clone, this may be a read error. The chain employs TRBV20-1 and TRBJ2-7, with 9 bases aligning to TRBD2. V shed 4 bases and J 5 bases; nucleotides not matched to a gene: 12. The germline V gene encodes CDR1 DFQATT and CDR2 SNEGSKA (reference sequence). The CDR3 totals 15 residues. DNA of the CDR3: TGCAGTGCTAAGGCCGGGACTAGCTGGAGGCACGAGCAGTACTTC. Its translation is CSAKAGTSWRHEQYF.

The chain employs TRBV11-2 and TRBJ2-1; no clear D gene. Trimming stripped 1 base from V and 10 bases from J, with 17 bases between. There are 15 residues in the CDR3. CDR1 SGHAT and CDR2 FQNNGV come from the germline V gene. The CDR3 protein is CASSLGDTAENEQFF. The CDR3 region has the DNA TGTGCCAGCAGCTTAGGAGACACGGCTGAGAACGAGCAGTTCTTC.

A word on this clonotype: Possible read error: a much larger clone is one base away. The chain is built from TRBV14 and TRBJ2-2; D gene unclear. This CDR3 has 17 residues. The V end was cut by 1 base, the J end by 3 bases, with 15 bases between. Germline V gene data show CDR1 as SGHDN and CDR2 as FVKESK. The CDR3 DNA sequence: TGTGCCAGCAGCCAAGTTCTCATGTTTGGGGACACCGGGGAGCTGTTTTTT. Amino acids: CASSQVLMFGDTGELFF.

Notes on this clonotype: One junction end does not reproduce the germline sequence, and a read error may be involved. The chain combines TRBV14 with TRBJ2-2; D unclear. Germline CDR1 reads SGHDN; CDR2 reads FVKESK. CDR3 length: 13 residues. The CDR3 reads CASSQIHTRELFF. CDR3 DNA: TGTGCCAGCAGCCAAATCCACACCCGGGAGCTGTTTTTT. The complete variable domain, with remaining parts taken from reference TRBV14 and TRBJ2-2, reads EAGVTQFPSHSVIEKGQTVTLRCDPISGHDNLYWYRRVMGKEIKFLLHFVKESKQDESGMPNNRFLAERTGGTYSTLKVQPAELEDSGVYFCASSQIHTRELFFGEGSRLTVL.